This TCR beta chain derives from a study of cytomegalovirus exposure and HLA in healthy donors. Each donor's status was that of a healthy bone marrow donor. PCR employed 60 Vbeta and 13 Jbeta primers. Source study methods: Per a later analysis, the number of unique TCR beta chains was around 79 million, of which 9 million to 14 million were shared. Profiled with immunoSEQ multiplex PCR; TCRdb holds only in-frame clones, not every one. The V and J calls and clone size are taken from that table; D and trimming were inferred from the DNA. The data contain about 89,000 clones, 60% to 80% of them singletons. Sequencing was done on a sample of PBMCs. The sequence was collected from a man aged 30 to 45 in good health and CMV-seronegative.

CDR3 region: CASSYSPSGTKEQYF. The CDR3 DNA is TGTGCCAGCAGTTACTCCCCTAGCGGGACGAAAGAGCAGTACTTC. V gene TRBV6-5 combines with J gene TRBJ2-7; 9 positions agree with TRBD2. Germline V gene data show CDR1 as MNHEY and CDR2 as SVGAGI. J gave up 7 bases and V 0 bases, and 7 bases lay outside the gene matches. The CDR3 contains 15 residues.